This T cell receptor beta chain was sequenced for a study of beta chain features in type 1 diabetes. This CDR3 has 17 amino acids. The ends were cut back, 6 bases at V and 0 bases at J, with 15 bases in the middle. Germline assignment: CDR1 SEHNR and CDR2 FQNEAQ (reference sequence). This clone was detected many times. No antigen is known for it. The study reverse transcribed the entire isolated RNA, so it sequenced expressed TCRB transcripts. Reads from naive, central memory and regulatory T cell samples averaged approximately 3.7 million. Libraries were prepared by immunoSEQ multiplex PCR; TCRdb keeps only in-frame clonotypes and omits some of them. The repertoire holds 310,000 or so clones, around 9% seen once, with 1% in the top ten. Findings and caveats of the study: Junctions at VDJ sites from type 1 diabetes patients had fewer insertions and more deletions. The study notes PCR might favor shorter templates equally in patients and controls. Among patients with Type 1 diabetes, TCRB CDR3s were moderately but significantly shorter in every one of the four CD4+ subsets.

Source material: central memory CD4+ T cells from blood. The chain uses TRBV7-9 and TRBJ2-6, with D perhaps matching TRBD2 (6 bases). The clonotype originates from a man younger than 45 with type 1 diabetes. DNA of the CDR3: TGTGCCAGCAGGCCCGGGACTTATAGCTCTGGGGCCAACGTCCTGACTTTC. Encoded protein: CASRPGTYSSGANVLTF.